This record covers a single T cell receptor beta chain. Produced via immunoSEQ multiplex PCR; TCRdb's table is partial and in-frame only. The profile covers fewer than 250,000 clones, with around 91% appearing a single time and about 14% taken by the ten largest. The data belong to a study of blood T cell repertoires in COVID-19. Across the study: Samples came from the United States, Italy and Spain, spanning acute and convalescent COVID-19.

V lost 3 bases and J lost 5, with 11 bases in between. The CDR3 spans 14 residues. Germline loops: CDR1 LGHDT, CDR2 YNNKEL (reference sequence). Sequences were obtained from PBMCs or T cells enriched from blood (not recorded which). The sequence came from a man aged 25 to 45 who had been exposed to COVID-19. The chain is built from TRBV3-1 (or the pseudogene TRBV3-2) and TRBJ1-5, with a weak D call TRBD1 (6 bases). The CDR3 sequence is CASSHFGGDQPQHF. The CDR3 DNA sequence: TGTGCCAGCAGCCATTTTGGGGGCGATCAGCCCCAGCATTTT.